The source of this T cell receptor (beta chain) is a study of Tregs in tolerant kidney transplant recipients. Points from the study as a whole: In tolerant patients, donor-specific Tregs outgrew total Tregs, suggesting antigen-driven expansion.

Per germline, CDR1 SGDLS and CDR2 YYNGEE. This CDR3 comprises 14 residues. The V and J ends lost 0 bases and 1 base respectively, with 8 bases between them. Comments on this clone: Its antigen is unidentified.

Mixed chimerism was transient after nonmyeloablative marrow transplants from related graft donors. The method was immunoSEQ multiplex PCR; TCRdb's version includes in-frame clones alone and lacks a portion of them. The sample records around 50,000 clones, around 90% being singletons. This sequence originates from a human patient who received a combined kidney and bone marrow transplant. Part of the T cell pool may stem from the graft donor. The rearrangement uses TRBV9 and TRBJ2-7; unclear D gene. Sequenced material: CD8+ T cells from blood (PBMCs), taken 24 months after the transplant. The CDR3 reads CASSVGALSYEQYF. The CDR3 bases are TGTGCCAGCAGCGTAGGGGCCCTTTCCTACGAGCAGTACTTC.